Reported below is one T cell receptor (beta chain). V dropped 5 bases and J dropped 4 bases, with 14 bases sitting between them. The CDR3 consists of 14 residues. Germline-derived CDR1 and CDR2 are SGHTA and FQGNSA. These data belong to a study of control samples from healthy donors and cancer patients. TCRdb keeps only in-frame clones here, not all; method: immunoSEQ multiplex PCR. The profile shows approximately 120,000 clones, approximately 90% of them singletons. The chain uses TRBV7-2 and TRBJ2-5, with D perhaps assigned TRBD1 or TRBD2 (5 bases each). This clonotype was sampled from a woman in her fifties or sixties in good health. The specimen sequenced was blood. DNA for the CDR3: TGTGCCAGCAGCCCCGGGGAAGGGACAGAGACCCAGTACTTC. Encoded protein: CASSPGEGTETQYF.